Listed here is a single T cell receptor beta chain. The trim removed 3 bases at V and 10 bases at J, leaving 7 bases unmatched. The germline V gene has CDR1 SGDLS and CDR2 YYNGEE. This CDR3 spans 13 amino acids. This entry comes from a study of T cell responses to AZD1222 COVID-19 vaccine. Method: immunoSEQ multiplex PCR; TCRdb's copy keeps in-frame clones and lacks some. The sample records over 100,000 clones, 70% to 90% being singletons. The starting material was peripheral blood, obtained on day 0 of AZD1222 vaccination. The chain is built from TRBV9 and TRBJ2-1, with 7 bases aligning to TRBD2. This TCR was sampled from an adult in good health. The CDR3 reads CASSAGGGSEQFF. The CDR3 DNA follows: TGTGCCAGCAGCGCGGGAGGCGGTAGCGAGCAGTTCTTC.